This T cell receptor beta chain originates from a study of T cell responses to AZD1222 COVID-19 vaccine. Whole-study findings and limits: Spike-wide vaccine-associated CD4 TCRs dominated at 160-218 and 743-854. Baseline seropositivity characterized only a handful of AZD1222 recipients.

Germline CDR1 reads SGHAT; CDR2 reads FQNNGV. The CDR3 totals 13 residues. V dropped 8 bases and J dropped 1 base, with 11 bases sitting between them. Second-dose recipients at about 4 or about 12 weeks were treated as one pooled group. Only in-frame clones appear in the TCRdb table, and some are missing; sequencing was by immunoSEQ multiplex PCR. The sample includes 110,000 or so clones, around 84% of them seen just once. This clone has a handful of counts. Antigen: not known. The source was peripheral blood, collected 28 days after the second AZD1222 dose. The clonotype comes from an adult who received the AZD1222 COVID-19 vaccine. The V gene is TRBV11-2, the J gene TRBJ1-1; D remains ambiguous. The CDR3 region has the DNA TGTGCCAGCGGTAAGAGGGAGAACACTGAAGCTTTCTTT. As protein: CASGKRENTEAFF.